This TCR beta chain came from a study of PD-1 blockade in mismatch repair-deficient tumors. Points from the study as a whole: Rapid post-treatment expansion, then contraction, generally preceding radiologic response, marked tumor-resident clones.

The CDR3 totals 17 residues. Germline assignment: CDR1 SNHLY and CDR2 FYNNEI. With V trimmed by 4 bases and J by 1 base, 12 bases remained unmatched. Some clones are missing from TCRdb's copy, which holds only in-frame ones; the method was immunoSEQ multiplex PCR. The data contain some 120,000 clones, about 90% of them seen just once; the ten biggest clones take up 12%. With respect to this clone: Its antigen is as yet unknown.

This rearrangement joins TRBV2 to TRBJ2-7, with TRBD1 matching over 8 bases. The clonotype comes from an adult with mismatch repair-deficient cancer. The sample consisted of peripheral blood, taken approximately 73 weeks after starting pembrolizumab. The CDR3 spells CASSVPQTRTGSYEQYF. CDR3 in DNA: TGTGCCAGCAGTGTCCCACAGACACGGACAGGGTCCTACGAGCAGTACTTC.